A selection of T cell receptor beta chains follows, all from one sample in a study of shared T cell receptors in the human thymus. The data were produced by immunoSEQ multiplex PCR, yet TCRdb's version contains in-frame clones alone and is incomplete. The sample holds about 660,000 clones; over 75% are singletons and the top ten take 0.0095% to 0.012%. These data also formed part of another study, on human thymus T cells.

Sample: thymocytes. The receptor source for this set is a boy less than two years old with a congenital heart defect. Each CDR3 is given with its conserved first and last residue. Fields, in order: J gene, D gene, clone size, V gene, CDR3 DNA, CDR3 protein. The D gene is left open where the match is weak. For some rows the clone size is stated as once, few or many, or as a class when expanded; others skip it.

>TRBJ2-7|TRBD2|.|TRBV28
TGTGCCAGCAGCACTAGCGAGACCTCCGAGCAGTACTTC
CASSTSETSEQYF
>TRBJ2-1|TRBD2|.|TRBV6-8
TGTGCCAGCGGTATCCGACTAGCAGGGAATGAGCAGTTCTTC
CASGIRLAGNEQFF
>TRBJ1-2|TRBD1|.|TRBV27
TGTGCCAGTGTGGGGCAGGGGGCATACGATGGCTACACCTTC
CASVGQGAYDGYTF
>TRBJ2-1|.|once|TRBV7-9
TGTGCCAGCAGCTTAGCAGGGACTGGGAGCTCCTACAATGAGCAGTTCTTC
CASSLAGTGSSYNEQFF
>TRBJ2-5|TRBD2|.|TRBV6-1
TGTGCCAGCAGTGATCACCGAGGGAGCGGGAGGGCAAAAGAGACCCAGTACTTC
CASSDHRGSGRAKETQYF
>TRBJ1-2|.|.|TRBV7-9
TGTGCCAGCAGCCTACCTTCAGGGTATGGCTACACCTTC
CASSLPSGYGYTF
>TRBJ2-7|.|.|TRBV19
TGTGCCAGTAGTATGGGGCGGGGCGACACGAGGGACGAGCAGTACTTC
CASSMGRGDTRDEQYF
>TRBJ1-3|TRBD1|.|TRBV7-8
TGTGCCAGCAGCTTTGACAGGGGCCAAAACACCATATATTTT
CASSFDRGQNTIYF
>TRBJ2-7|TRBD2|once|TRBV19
TGTGCCACCGGGACTAGTGACTCCTACGAGCAGTACTTC
CATGTSDSYEQYF
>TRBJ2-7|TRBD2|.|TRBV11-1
TGTGCCAGCAGCTTTGGCACCGGACTAGCGGACCTCTACGAGCAGTACTTC
CASSFGTGLADLYEQYF
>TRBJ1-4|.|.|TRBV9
TGTGCCAGCAGCTTCACTCCGACAAGGTCTAATGAAAAACTGTTTTTT
CASSFTPTRSNEKLFF
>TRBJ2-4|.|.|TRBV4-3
TGCGCCAGCAGCCAAGAGGGGGCGGGAGCCGGCAAAAACATTCAGTACTTC
CASSQEGAGAGKNIQYF
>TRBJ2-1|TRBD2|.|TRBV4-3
TGCGCCAGCAGCCAAGATTGGGCTAGCGGGAGGGTCAATGAGCAGTTCTTC
CASSQDWASGRVNEQFF
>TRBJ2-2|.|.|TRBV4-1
TGCGCCAGCAGCCAAAAGCATACTAGAGCGGTCAACACCGGGGAGCTGTTTTTT
CASSQKHTRAVNTGELFF
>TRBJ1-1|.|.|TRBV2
TGTGCCAGCAGGGGTGGGGGGACTGAAGCTTTCTTT
CASRGGGTEAFF
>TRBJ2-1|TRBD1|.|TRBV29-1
TGCAGCGTTCGGGAGAGGGACAGGACCTACAATGAGCAGTTCTTC
CSVRERDRTYNEQFF
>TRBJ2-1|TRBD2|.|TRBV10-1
TGCGCCAGCAGTGAGTCACGGGGGGGCTCCTACAATGAGCAGTTCTTC
CASSESRGGSYNEQFF
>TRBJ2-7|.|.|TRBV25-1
TGTGCCAGCGGCCCCCGGCGCGGGACTTCCTACGAGCAGTACTTC
CASGPRRGTSYEQYF
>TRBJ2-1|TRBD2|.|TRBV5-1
TGCGCCAGCAGCTTGGATCGGACAGGGCTACTAGCGGGAGTCAATGAGCAGTTCTTC
CASSLDRTGLLAGVNEQFF
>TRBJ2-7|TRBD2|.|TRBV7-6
TGTGCCAGCAGCTTAGCGGACGGGAGGGCCTACGAGCAGTACTTC
CASSLADGRAYEQYF
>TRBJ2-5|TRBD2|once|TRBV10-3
TGTGCCATCCAACGACCCTTCCTTTTGGGGGAGGGAGAGACCCAGTACTTC
CAIQRPFLLGEGETQYF
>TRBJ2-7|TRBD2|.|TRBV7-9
TGTGCCAGCAGACTAGCGGGAGGGTACGAGCAGTACTTC
CASRLAGGYEQYF
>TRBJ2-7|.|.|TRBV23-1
TGCGCCAGCAGTCTCCGCGGGGGCTCAGGGGCCTACGAGCAGTACTTC
CASSLRGGSGAYEQYF
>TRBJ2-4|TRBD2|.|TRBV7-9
TGTGCCAGCAGCATTAGCGGGGTAGCCAAAAACATTCAGTACTTC
CASSISGVAKNIQYF
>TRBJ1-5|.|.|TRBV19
TGTGCCAGTAGTCCCCAGGGGAAAGATAGCAATCAGCCCCAGCATTTT
CASSPQGKDSNQPQHF
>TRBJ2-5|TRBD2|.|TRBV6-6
TGTGCCAGCAGTCCCCCTAGCGGGAGGCCGGGGGAGACCCAGTACTTC
CASSPPSGRPGETQYF
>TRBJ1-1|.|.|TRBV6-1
TGTGCCAGCCGCGAAGGGGGAGGCACTGAAGCTTTCTTT
CASREGGGTEAFF
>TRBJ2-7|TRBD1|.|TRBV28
TGTGCCAGCAGGAAGGGACAGGGCAACGAGCAGTACTTC
CASRKGQGNEQYF
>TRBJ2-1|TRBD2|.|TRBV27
TGTGCCAGCTCCGAAGCGGGGCGCGGGGTCGATGAGCAGTTCTTC
CASSEAGRGVDEQFF
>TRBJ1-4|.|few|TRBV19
TGTGCCAGTAAGGCAGGTAATGAAAAACTGTTTTTT
CASKAGNEKLFF
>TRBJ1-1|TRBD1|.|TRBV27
TGTGCCAGCAGCGGACAGGGCCTACCTGAAGCTTTCTTT
CASSGQGLPEAFF
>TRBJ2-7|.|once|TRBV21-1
TGTGCCAGCAGCAAAGTATGGTCTAGCTCCTACGAGCAGTACTTC
CASSKVWSSSYEQYF
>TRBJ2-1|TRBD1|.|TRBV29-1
TGCAGCGTTGAAGGGACCACAGGGGGCTTTTACAATGAGCAGTTCTTC
CSVEGTTGGFYNEQFF
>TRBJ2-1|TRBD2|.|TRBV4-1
TGCGCCAGCAGCCAAGAGACTAGCGGTGTGTACAATGAGCAGTTCTTC
CASSQETSGVYNEQFF
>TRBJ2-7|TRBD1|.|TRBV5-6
TGTGCCAGCAGCTTAGGTCAGGGACAGGAACCCTACGAGCAGTACTTC
CASSLGQGQEPYEQYF
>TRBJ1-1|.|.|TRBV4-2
TGTGCCAGCAGCCACGGTCGGAACACTGAAGCTTTCTTT
CASSHGRNTEAFF
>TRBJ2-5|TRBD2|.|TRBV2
TGTGCCAGCAGTGTTCGGCGGGAGAGGAAGCAGTACTTC
CASSVRRERKQYF
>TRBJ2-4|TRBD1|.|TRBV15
TGTGCCACCAGCGAGAAACCGCGGACAGGGGGGCCCAAAAACATTCAGTACTTC
CATSEKPRTGGPKNIQYF
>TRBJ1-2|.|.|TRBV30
TGTGCCTGGAAGGAGGGGCGAAGTGGCGGCTACACCTTC
CAWKEGRSGGYTF
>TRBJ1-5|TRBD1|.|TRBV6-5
TGTGCCAGCAGCCCGGGACAGGTTAGCAATCAGCCCCAGCATTTT
CASSPGQVSNQPQHF
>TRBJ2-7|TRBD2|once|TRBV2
TGTGCCAGCATCTCCCGGCGGGGACTAGCGGGGTTGGGCAGCTACGAGCAGTACTTC
CASISRRGLAGLGSYEQYF
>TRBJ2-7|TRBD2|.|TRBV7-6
TGTGCCAGCACCCCGAAAGACAGCGGGACCTACGAGCAGTACTTC
CASTPKDSGTYEQYF
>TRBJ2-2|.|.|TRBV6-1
TGTGCCAGCAGTGAAAATCAGAGGAGGGTCGCCGGGGAGCTGTTTTTT
CASSENQRRVAGELFF
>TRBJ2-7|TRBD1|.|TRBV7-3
TGTGCCAGCAGCCCCAGCGGGACAGGGGAGGTCTACGAGCAGTACTTC
CASSPSGTGEVYEQYF
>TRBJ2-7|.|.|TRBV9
TGTGCCAGCAGCGAAGCGGGCTCCTACGAGCAGTACTTC
CASSEAGSYEQYF
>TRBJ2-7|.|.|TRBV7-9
TGTGCCAGCAGCTTACTAGGGGCCGACGAGCAGTACTTC
CASSLLGADEQYF